The 21 T cell receptor beta chains below were found in one sample sequenced in a study of cytomegalovirus exposure and HLA in healthy donors. In the PCR, 60 Vbeta and 13 Jbeta primers were used. The method was immunoSEQ multiplex PCR; TCRdb's version includes in-frame clones alone and lacks a portion of them. The table has 85,000 to 110,000 clones, almost 80% seen once; the top ten hold 3.5% to 4.5%. Sequencing was done on a sample of PBMCs. The origin of the receptors is a man aged 50 to 60 in good health and CMV-seropositive.

The chain links TRBV28 to TRBJ1-5; no firm D call. CDR1 is MDHEN, CDR2 SYDVKM, per germline. V dropped 3 bases and J dropped 3 bases, with 12 bases sitting between them. The CDR3 spans 15 residues. CDR3 protein: CASSLAGRANQPQHF. The CDR3 DNA follows: TGTGCCAGCAGTTTGGCGGGCCGCGCCAATCAGCCCCAGCATTTT.

The J gene is TRBJ2-3, the V gene TRBV5-1; D gene uncertain. Per the germline V gene, CDR1 is SGHRS and CDR2 is YFSETQ. This CDR3 spans 14 amino acids. V was cut by 5 bases and J by 0 bases, with 10 bases left in between. The CDR3 reads CASRLLSSTDTQYF. CDR3 DNA: TGCGCCAGCAGACTGCTATCTAGCACAGATACGCAGTATTTT.

A few counts support this clone. This chain links TRBV7-3 with TRBJ2-5; TRBD1 aligns across 7 bases. J gave up 5 bases and V 2 bases, and 8 bases lay outside the gene matches. The CDR3 is 15 amino acids. Germline lookup yields CDR1 SGHTA and CDR2 FQGTGA. The CDR3 loop reads CASSLVGGGSETQYF. CDR3 nucleotide sequence: TGTGCCAGCAGCTTAGTAGGGGGCGGTTCGGAGACCCAGTACTTC.

This sequence joins TRBV6-6 and TRBJ2-3; D possibly corresponds to TRBD2 (6 bases). The CDR3 consists of 14 residues. V was pared by 7 bases and J by 2 bases, with 13 bases between. Germline assignment: CDR1 MNHNY and CDR2 SVGAGI (reference sequence). CDR3 residues: CASNPTRNTDTQYF. As DNA, the CDR3 is TGTGCCAGCAACCCGACTAGAAACACAGATACGCAGTATTTT.

V usage is TRBV7-3 and J usage is TRBJ2-1; TRBD1 is a possible D gene (6 bases). Germline-derived CDR1 and CDR2 are SGHTA and FQGTGA. Trimming pared 4 bases from V and 9 bases from J, leaving 10 bases between. The CDR3 is 12 residues long. This CDR3 reads CASSSNRAEQFF. The CDR3 coding sequence is TGTGCCAGCAGCTCCAACAGGGCTGAGCAGTTCTTC.

The chain employs TRBV19 and TRBJ2-7, with D perhaps matching TRBD1 (6 bases). In germline, CDR1 is LNHDA, CDR2 SQIVND (reference sequence). V was clipped by 3 bases and J by 3 bases, with 18 bases between them. The CDR3 contains 16 residues. The CDR3 DNA reads as TGTGCCAGTAGTATCGCAGCGAGACAGGCCCTCTACGAGCAGTACTTC. This sequence encodes CASSIAARQALYEQYF.

The genes are TRBV5-1 and TRBJ2-2, with 7 bases that match TRBD1. Trimming removed 3 bases from V and 0 bases from J; junction bases left unmatched: 8. Germline lookup yields CDR1 SGHRS and CDR2 YFSETQ. The CDR3 is 17 amino acids. The CDR3 DNA is TGCGCCAGCAGCTACTACCTACAGGGGCCGAACACCGGGGAGCTGTTTTTT. Its translation is CASSYYLQGPNTGELFF. Full variable domain (outside the CDR3, taken from reference TRBV5-1 and TRBJ2-2): KAGVTQTPRYLIKTRGQQVTLSCSPISGHRSVSWYQQTPGQGLQFLFEYFSETQRNKGNFPGRFSGRQFSNSRSEMNVSTLELGDSALYLCASSYYLQGPNTGELFFGEGSRLTVL.

The CDR3 DNA reads TGTGCCAGCAGCTTGGCCAAGGGAAGCGGTCAGCCCCAGCATTTT. This translates into CASSLAKGSGQPQHF. The V and J genes are TRBV5-6 and TRBJ1-5; D is undetermined. The germline V and J ends were trimmed by 0 bases and 6 bases, with 13 bases remaining between them. The CDR3 is 15 residues long. CDR1 is SGHDT, CDR2 YYEEEE, per germline.

The chain carries TRBV5-4 and TRBJ2-5; TRBD1 matches at 7 bases. The J call is uncertain, as TRBJ2-7 better fits the DNA end. Per germline, CDR1 SGHNT and CDR2 YYREEE (reference sequence). CDR3 size: 14 residues. CDR3 in amino acids: CASSIERQGREQYF. CDR3 coding DNA: TGTGCCAGCAGCATCGAAAGACAGGGTCGCGAGCAGTACTTC.

The J gene is TRBJ2-7, the V gene TRBV6-1; D is unresolved. The germline V and J ends were trimmed by 6 bases and 4 bases, with 7 bases remaining between them. Germline CDR1 reads MNHNS; CDR2 reads SASEGT. There are 11 residues in the CDR3. The CDR3 sequence is CASRESYEQYF. In nucleotides, the CDR3 is TGTGCCAGCAGGGAGAGTTACGAGCAGTACTTC.

The chain uses TRBV5-4 and TRBJ1-1; 7 positions match TRBD1. In germline, CDR1 is SGHNT, CDR2 YYREEE (reference sequence). The CDR3 loop spans 15 amino acids. J lost 4 bases, V lost 4 bases, and 10 bases had no gene match. The CDR3 DNA is TGTGCCAGCAGCCCCTCAACAGGGGTTGGCACTGAAGCTTTCTTT. This translates into CASSPSTGVGTEAFF.

This clone has more than one count but fewer than ten. V and J are TRBV15 and TRBJ1-2; D unresolved. The germline V and J ends were trimmed by 0 bases and 8 bases, with 10 bases remaining between them. The CDR3 has 13 residues. Per the germline V gene, CDR1 is LNHNV and CDR2 is YYDKDF (reference sequence). The CDR3 DNA sequence: TGTGCCACCAGCAGAGATTCCCAGGAAGGCTACACCTTC. Amino acid sequence: CATSRDSQEGYTF.

This chain links TRBV4-3 with TRBJ2-1; a weak D match, TRBD1 (6 bases). The CDR3 is 16 residues long. The ends were cut back, 0 bases at V and 4 bases at J, with 13 bases in the middle. Germline V gives CDR1 LGHNA, CDR2 YSLEER. The CDR3 loop is CASSQDQTTGYNEQFF. The CDR3 coding sequence is TGCGCCAGCAGCCAAGACCAGACTACAGGGTACAATGAGCAGTTCTTC.

The genes are TRBV6-1 and TRBJ2-3; D unclear. Trimming shortened V by 3 bases and J by 2 bases, and 21 bases separated the two germline ends. The CDR3 sequence is 18 residues long. Looked up from germline, CDR1 is MNHNS and CDR2 is SASEGT. In nucleotides, the CDR3 is TGTGCCAGCAGTGATGGCCTGCGGCCTGGGTCTGCCACAGATACGCAGTATTTT. It is translated as CASSDGLRPGSATDTQYF.

The V gene is TRBV10-3, the J gene TRBJ2-3, with TRBD2 identical over 14 bases. The CDR3 is 16 amino acids. The germline V gene has CDR1 ENHRY and CDR2 SYGVKD. V shed 4 bases, J shed 4 bases, and the junction held 4 bases outside the gene matches. The CDR3 sequence: CAISAGLAGVADTQYF. For the CDR3, the DNA is TGTGCCATCAGTGCGGGACTAGCGGGAGTAGCAGATACGCAGTATTTT.

The sample holds a few counts of this clone. The V and J genes are TRBV27 and TRBJ2-1; D is unresolved. The germline gives CDR1 MNHEY, CDR2 SMNVEV (reference sequence). The CDR3 sequence is 13 residues long. V lost 6 bases, J lost 1 base, and 7 bases lay in between. CDR3 nucleotides: TGTGCCAGCAGCCCTACTTCCTACAATGAGCAGTTCTTC. This encodes CASSPTSYNEQFF.

There are a few counts of this clone. The genes are TRBV5-4 and TRBJ2-5; D not resolved. The V end lost 5 bases, the J end lost 5 bases, and 13 bases lay between the germline ends. Germline CDR1 is SGHNT and CDR2 is YYREEE (reference sequence). The CDR3 totals 13 residues. CDR3 residues: CASSQTGSETQYF. The DNA of the CDR3 is TGTGCCAGCAGTCAGACTGGTTCGGAGACCCAGTACTTC.

CDR3 DNA: TGTGCGAGCTCGACTAGCGGGAGTCGAGATACGCAGTATTTT. Its protein product is CASSTSGSRDTQYF. This chain uses TRBV28 with TRBJ2-3; 12 nucleotides line up with TRBD2. CDR3 length: 14 residues. CDR1 is MDHEN and CDR2 is SYDVKM in the germline V gene.

This clone was seen only once. The V gene is TRBV5-5, the J gene TRBJ2-7; D possibly corresponds to TRBD1 (5 bases). CDR3 length: 15 residues. CDR1 SGHKS and CDR2 YYEKEE come from the germline V gene (reference sequence). Trimming left V 4 bases short and J 1 base short, with 15 bases between. The CDR3 protein is CASSTLRQSSYEQYF. The CDR3 DNA reads as TGTGCCAGCAGCACCCTCAGACAGAGTTCCTACGAGCAGTACTTC.

The CDR3 region is CASNLGGGGGETQYF. CDR3 in DNA: TGTGCCAGCAACTTAGGTGGGGGAGGGGGAGAGACCCAGTACTTC. This chain connects TRBV28 to TRBJ2-5, with a tentative D call TRBD2 (7 bases). This CDR3 spans 15 amino acids. The V end was cut by 7 bases, the J end by 4 bases, with 19 bases between. The germline V gene has CDR1 MDHEN and CDR2 SYDVKM.

The chain links TRBV6-1 to TRBJ2-5; TRBD1 aligns across 7 bases. Unmatched junction bases numbered 4, after V lost 7 bases and J lost 5 bases. Germline CDR1 MNHNS, CDR2 SASEGT. The CDR3 is 12 amino acids. In DNA, the CDR3 is TGTGCCAGCAACGCCAGGGGGGAGACCCAGTACTTC. Its protein is CASNARGETQYF.